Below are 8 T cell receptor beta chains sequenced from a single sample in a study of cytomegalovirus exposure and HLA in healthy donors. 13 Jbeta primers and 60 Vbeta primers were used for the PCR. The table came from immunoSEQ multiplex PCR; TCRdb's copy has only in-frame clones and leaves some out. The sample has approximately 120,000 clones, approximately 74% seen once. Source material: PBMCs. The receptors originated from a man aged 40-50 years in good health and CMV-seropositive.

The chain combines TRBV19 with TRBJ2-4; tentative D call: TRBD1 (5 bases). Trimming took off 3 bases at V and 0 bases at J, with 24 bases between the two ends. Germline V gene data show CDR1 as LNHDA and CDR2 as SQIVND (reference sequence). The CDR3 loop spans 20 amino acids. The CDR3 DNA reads TGTGCCAGTAGTATTGGGGCAGGTCGCACAGCACTGATAGCCAAAAACATTCAGTACTTC. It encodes CASSIGAGRTALIAKNIQYF.

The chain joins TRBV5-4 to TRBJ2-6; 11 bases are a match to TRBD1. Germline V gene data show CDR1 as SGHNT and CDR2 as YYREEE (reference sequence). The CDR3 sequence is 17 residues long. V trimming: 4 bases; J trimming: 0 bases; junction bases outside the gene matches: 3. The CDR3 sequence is CASSRGQGVSGANVLTF. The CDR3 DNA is TGTGCCAGCAGCCGGGGACAGGGGGTCTCTGGGGCCAACGTCCTGACTTTC.

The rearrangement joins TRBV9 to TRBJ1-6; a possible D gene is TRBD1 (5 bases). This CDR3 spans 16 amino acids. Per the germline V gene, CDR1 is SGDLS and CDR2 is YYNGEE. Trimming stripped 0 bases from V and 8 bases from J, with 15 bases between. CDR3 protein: CASSVGGTQGYSPLHF. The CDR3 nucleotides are TGTGCCAGCAGCGTAGGGGGAACGCAGGGATATTCACCCCTCCACTTT.

CDR3: CAGGPDYGYTF. CDR3 bases: TGTGCCGGCGGGCCGGACTATGGCTACACCTTC. The rearrangement uses TRBV6-1 and TRBJ1-2; D remains ambiguous. Germline assignment: CDR1 MNHNS and CDR2 SASEGT. V lost 11 bases, J lost 3 bases, and 10 bases lay in between. CDR3 length equals 11 residues.

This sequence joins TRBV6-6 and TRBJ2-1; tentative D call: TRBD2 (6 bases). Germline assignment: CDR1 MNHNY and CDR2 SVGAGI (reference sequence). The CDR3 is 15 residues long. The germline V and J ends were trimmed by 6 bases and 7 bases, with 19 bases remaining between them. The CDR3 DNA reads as TGTGCCAGCAGCCCAGTCAGCGGGCCGCGGAATGAGCAGTTCTTC. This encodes CASSPVSGPRNEQFF.

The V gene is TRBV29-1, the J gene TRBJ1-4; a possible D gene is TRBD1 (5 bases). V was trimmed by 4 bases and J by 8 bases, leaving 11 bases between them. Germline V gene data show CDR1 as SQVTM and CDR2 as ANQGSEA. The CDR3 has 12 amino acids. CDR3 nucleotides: TGCAGCGTTGGGAGGGGTGGAGAAAAACTGTTTTTT. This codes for CSVGRGGEKLFF.

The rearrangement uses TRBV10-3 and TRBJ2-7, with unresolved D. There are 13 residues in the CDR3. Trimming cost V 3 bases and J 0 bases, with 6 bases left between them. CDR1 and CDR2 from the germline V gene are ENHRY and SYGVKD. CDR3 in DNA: TGTGCCATCAGTGACTCGAGCTCCTACGAGCAGTACTTC. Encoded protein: CAISDSSSYEQYF.

The CDR3 protein is CASSKGALVNTEAFF. The CDR3, as DNA: TGTGCCAGCAGCAAGGGGGCCCTAGTCAACACTGAAGCTTTCTTT. V is TRBV28 and J is TRBJ1-1; TRBD1 matches 7 bases. Per germline, CDR1 MDHEN and CDR2 SYDVKM. J was trimmed by 2 bases and V by 6 bases; bases with no gene match: 9. The CDR3 loop spans 15 amino acids.